The entry below gives a single T cell receptor beta chain sequence along with its context. The sample comes from a study of shared clonotypes between healthy human individuals. Genomic DNA per cell subset filled all wells of several immunoSEQ plates. Produced via immunoSEQ multiplex PCR; TCRdb's table is partial and in-frame only. The sample records approximately 740,000 clones, around 74% being singletons. Trimming cost V 5 bases and J 5 bases; bases outside gene matches: 9. Germline values: CDR1 SGHAT, CDR2 FQNNGV. The CDR3 totals 15 residues. Sequencing input: memory CD4+ T cells sorted from blood. Subset described: CD45RA-negative fraction. This TCR came from a woman aged 25 to 39 in good health. The chain combines TRBV11-2 with TRBJ2-5; 9 bases fit TRBD2. The CDR3 here is CASSPLAGGIETQYF. CDR3 coding DNA: TGTGCCAGCAGCCCCCTCGCGGGAGGGATCGAGACCCAGTACTTC.